This T cell receptor (beta chain) is drawn from a study of blood T cell repertoires in COVID-19. Turning to the study itself: Collection of acute and convalescent COVID-19 samples took place in the United States, Italy and Spain. From T cells, B-cell-depleted T cells, or PBMCs came the material, which was cDNA or gDNA.

How the authors handled the data: Reference gene primer amplification gave nucleated cell count estimates. Generated by immunoSEQ multiplex PCR, the TCRdb table keeps only in-frame clones and is missing some. V and J calls and clone size are given by that table; D and trimming were obtained from the DNA. The data contain about 300,000 clones, more than 80% of them singletons. This clone was counted a single time. Seattle patients were enrolled during active infection and followed longitudinally. This TCR was sampled from a woman between 50 and 59 years old with COVID-19, enrolled during active disease. The sequenced material came from peripheral blood.

The CDR3 bases are TGTGCCAGCATCACAGCGCGGCGTAACTATGGCTACACCTTC. It encodes CASITARRNYGYTF. The gene calls are TRBV21-1 and TRBJ1-2. TRBV21-1 is a known pseudogene. The CDR3 totals 14 residues.